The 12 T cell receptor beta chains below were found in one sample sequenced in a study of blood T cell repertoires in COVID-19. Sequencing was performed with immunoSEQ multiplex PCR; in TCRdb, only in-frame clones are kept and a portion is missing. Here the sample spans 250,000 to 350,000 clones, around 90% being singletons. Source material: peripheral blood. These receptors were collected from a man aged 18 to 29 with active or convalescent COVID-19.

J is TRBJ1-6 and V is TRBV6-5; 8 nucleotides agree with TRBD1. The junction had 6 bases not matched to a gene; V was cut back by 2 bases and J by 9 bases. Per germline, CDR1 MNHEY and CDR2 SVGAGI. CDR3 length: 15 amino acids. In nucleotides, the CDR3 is TGTGCCAGCAGTTACGCCGGACAGGGAGGTTCACCCCTCCACTTT. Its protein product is CASSYAGQGGSPLHF.

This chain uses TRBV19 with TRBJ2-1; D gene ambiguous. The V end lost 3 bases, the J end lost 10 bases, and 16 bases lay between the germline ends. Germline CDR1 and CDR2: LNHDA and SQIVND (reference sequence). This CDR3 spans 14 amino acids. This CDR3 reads CASSIEWLGGEQFF. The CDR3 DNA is TGTGCCAGTAGTATTGAGTGGTTAGGCGGAGAGCAGTTCTTC.

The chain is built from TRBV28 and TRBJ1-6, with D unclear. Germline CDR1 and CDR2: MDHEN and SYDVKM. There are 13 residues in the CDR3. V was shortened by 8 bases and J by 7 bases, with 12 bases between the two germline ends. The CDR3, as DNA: TGTGCCAGCCAACTCGACTTAAATTCACCCCTCCACTTT. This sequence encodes CASQLDLNSPLHF.

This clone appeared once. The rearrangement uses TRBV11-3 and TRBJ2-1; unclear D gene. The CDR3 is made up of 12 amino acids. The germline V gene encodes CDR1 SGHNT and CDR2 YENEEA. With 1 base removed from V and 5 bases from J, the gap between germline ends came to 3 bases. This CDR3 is CASSLADNEQFF. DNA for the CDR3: TGTGCCAGCAGCTTAGCAGACAATGAGCAGTTCTTC.

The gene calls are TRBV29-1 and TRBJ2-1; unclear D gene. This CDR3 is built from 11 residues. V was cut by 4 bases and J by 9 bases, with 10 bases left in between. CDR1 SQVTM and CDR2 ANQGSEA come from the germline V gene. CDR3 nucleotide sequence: TGCAGCGTTGTTCCTACTGGTGAGCAGTTCTTC. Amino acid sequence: CSVVPTGEQFF.

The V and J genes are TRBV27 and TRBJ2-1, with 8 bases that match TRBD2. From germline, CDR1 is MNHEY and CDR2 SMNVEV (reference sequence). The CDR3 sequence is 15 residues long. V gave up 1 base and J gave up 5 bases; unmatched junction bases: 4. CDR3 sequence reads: CASSLWSSGDNEQFF. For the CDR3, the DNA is TGTGCCAGCAGTTTATGGAGTAGCGGGGACAATGAGCAGTTCTTC.

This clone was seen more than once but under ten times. CDR3 DNA sequence: TGTGCCAGCAGCTTAGTTGCGCTTGGGCGGGAGACCACCTACGAGCAGTACTTC. Its protein is CASSLVALGRETTYEQYF. V and J are TRBV7-2 and TRBJ2-7, with 7 bases fitting TRBD2. V lost 1 base, J lost 2 bases, and 14 bases stayed unmatched. The CDR3 is 18 residues long. The V gene's germline CDR1 is SGHTA and CDR2 FQGNSA.

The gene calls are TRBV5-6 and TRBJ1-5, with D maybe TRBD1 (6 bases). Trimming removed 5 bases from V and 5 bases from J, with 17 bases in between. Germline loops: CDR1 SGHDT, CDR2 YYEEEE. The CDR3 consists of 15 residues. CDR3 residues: CASSYGATGHQPQHF. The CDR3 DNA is TGTGCCAGCAGTTATGGGGCAACAGGGCATCAGCCCCAGCATTTT.

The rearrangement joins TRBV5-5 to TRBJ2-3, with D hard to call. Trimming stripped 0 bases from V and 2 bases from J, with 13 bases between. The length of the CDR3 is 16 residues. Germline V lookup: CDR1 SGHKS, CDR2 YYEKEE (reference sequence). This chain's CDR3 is CASSLAGPTPTDTQYF. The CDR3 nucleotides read TGTGCCAGCAGCTTGGCCGGTCCGACTCCCACAGATACGCAGTATTTT.

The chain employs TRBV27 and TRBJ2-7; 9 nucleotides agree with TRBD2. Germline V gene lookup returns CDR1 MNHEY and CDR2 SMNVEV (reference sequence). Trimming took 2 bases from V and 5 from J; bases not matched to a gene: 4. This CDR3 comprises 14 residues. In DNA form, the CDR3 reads TGTGCCAGCAGTTTACATCCTAGCGGGAACGAGCAGTACTTC. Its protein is CASSLHPSGNEQYF.

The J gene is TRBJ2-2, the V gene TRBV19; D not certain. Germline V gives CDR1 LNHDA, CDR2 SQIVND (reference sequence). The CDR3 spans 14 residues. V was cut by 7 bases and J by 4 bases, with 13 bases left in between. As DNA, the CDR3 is TGTGCCAGTACCCGGCGGATAGGCACCGGGGAGCTGTTTTTT. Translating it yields CASTRRIGTGELFF.

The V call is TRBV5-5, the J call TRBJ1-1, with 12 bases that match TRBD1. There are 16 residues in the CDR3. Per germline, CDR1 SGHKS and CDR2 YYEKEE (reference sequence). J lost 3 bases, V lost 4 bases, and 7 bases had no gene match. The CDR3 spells CASSPVGQGADTEAFF. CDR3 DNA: TGTGCCAGCAGCCCTGTGGGACAGGGGGCAGACACTGAAGCTTTCTTT. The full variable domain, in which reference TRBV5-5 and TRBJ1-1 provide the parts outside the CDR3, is DAGVTQSPTHLIKTRGQQVTLRCSPISGHKSVSWYQQVLGQGPQFIFQYYEKEERGRGNFPDRFSARQFPNYSSELNVNALLLGDSALYLCASSPVGQGADTEAFFGQGTRLTVV.